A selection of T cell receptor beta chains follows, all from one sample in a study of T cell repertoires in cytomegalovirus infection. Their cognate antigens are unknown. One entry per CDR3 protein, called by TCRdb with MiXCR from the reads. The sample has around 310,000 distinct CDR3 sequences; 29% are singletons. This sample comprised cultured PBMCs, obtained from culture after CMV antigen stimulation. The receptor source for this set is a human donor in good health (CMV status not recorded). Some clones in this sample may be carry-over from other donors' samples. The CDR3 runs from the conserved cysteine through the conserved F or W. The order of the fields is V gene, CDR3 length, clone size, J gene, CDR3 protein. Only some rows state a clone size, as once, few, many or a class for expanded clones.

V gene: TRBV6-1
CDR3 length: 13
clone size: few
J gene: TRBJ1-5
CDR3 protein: CASRWGDNQPQHF

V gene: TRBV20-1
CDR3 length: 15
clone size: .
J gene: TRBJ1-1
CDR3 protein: CSARENREVNTEAFF

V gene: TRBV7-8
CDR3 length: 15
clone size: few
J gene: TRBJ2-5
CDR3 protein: CASSLQGAGRETQYF

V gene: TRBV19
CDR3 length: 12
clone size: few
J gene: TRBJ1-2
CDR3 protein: CASSIRQGGYTF

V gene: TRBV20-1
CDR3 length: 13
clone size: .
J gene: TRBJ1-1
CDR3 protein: CSAMNSMNTEAFF

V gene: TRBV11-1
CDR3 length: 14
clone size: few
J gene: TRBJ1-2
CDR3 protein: CASSLSGSFYGYTF

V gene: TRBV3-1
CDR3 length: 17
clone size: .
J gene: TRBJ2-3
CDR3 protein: CASSLGIPGTSTDTQYF

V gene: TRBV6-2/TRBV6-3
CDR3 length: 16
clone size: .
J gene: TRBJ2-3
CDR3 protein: CASSLYGSGRTDTQYF

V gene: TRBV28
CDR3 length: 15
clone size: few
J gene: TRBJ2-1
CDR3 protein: CASSLMLAGLNEQFF

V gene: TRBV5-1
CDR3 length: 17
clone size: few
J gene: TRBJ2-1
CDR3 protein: CASSTTITSGSLNEQFF

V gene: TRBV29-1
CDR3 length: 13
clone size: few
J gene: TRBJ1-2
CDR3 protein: CSVDKGQADGYTF

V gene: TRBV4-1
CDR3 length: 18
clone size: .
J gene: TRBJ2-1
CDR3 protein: CASSQEGTAGGLYNEQFF

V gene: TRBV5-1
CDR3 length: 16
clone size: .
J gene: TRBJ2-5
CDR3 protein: CASSPGLAGPQETQYF

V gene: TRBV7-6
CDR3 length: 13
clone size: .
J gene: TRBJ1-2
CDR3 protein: CASSPPDGGESTF

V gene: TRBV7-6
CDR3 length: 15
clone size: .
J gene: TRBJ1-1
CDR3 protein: CASSYRDRGPTEAFF

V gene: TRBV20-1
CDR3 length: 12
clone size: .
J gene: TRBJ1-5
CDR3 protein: CSASVALQPQHF

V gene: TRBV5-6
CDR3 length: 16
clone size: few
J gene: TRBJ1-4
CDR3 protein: CASSLTGVATNEKLFF

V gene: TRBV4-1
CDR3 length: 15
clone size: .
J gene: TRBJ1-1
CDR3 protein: CASSPRGRQGAEAFF

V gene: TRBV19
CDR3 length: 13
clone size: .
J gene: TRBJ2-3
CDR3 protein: CASSTWGTDTQYF

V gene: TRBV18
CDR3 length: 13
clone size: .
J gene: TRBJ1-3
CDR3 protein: CASSPPQGNTIYF

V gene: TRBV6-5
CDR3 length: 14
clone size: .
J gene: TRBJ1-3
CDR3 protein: CASSYAGTGNTIYF

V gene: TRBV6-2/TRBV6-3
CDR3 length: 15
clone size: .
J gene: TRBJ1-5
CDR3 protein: CASSYSRGSAQPQHF

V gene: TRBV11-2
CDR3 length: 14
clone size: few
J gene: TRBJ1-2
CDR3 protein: CASSLDIWDKSYTF

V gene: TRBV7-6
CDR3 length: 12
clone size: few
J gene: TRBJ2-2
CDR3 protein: CALRRDTGELFF

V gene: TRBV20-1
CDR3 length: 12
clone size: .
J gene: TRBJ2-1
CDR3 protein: CSASVVQNEQFF

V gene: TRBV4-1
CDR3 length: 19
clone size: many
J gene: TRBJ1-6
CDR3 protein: CASSLANAGSSSYNSPLHF

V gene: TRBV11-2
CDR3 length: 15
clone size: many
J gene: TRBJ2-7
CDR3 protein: CASSLEGRVRYEQYF

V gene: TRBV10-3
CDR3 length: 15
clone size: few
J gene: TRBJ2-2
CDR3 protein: CAIRESLGNTGELFF

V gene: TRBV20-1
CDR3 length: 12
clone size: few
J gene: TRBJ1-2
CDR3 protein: CSANPREYGYTF

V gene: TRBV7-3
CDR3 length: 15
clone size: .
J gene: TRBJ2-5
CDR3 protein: CASSLIAGGLETQYF

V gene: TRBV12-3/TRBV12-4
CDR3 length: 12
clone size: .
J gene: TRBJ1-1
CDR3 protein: CASMEMNTEAFF

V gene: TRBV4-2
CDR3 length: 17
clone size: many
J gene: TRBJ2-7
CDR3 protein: CASSRASGPLVPYEQYF